Each of the 27 T cell receptor beta chains below was sequenced from the same sample in a study of cytomegalovirus exposure and HLA in healthy donors. The PCR used 60 Vbeta and 13 Jbeta primers. The data were produced by immunoSEQ multiplex PCR, yet TCRdb's version contains in-frame clones alone and is incomplete. The sample has around 130,000 clones, 80% seen once. Sequencing input: PBMCs. Receptors were obtained from a man aged 35 to 55 in good health and CMV-seronegative.

J is TRBJ1-1 and V is TRBV5-1; D is undetermined. Germline lookup yields CDR1 SGHRS and CDR2 YFSETQ. The CDR3 is made up of 13 amino acids. V was pared by 4 bases and J by 1 base, with 8 bases between. The DNA of the CDR3 is TGCGCCAGCAGCCCCGACAAGAACACTGAAGCTTTCTTT. It encodes CASSPDKNTEAFF.

The rearrangement links TRBV7-9 to TRBJ1-3, with 8 bases fitting TRBD1. J was trimmed by 2 bases and V by 6 bases; bases with no gene match: 6. Germline V gives CDR1 SEHNR, CDR2 FQNEAQ (reference sequence). The CDR3 is 15 amino acids. Here the CDR3 DNA reads TGTGCCAGCAGAAAACAGGGGGGGCCTGGAAACACCATATATTTT. Protein: CASRKQGGPGNTIYF.

The chain has TRBV18 and TRBJ1-5, with a tentative D call TRBD1 (6 bases). Germline values: CDR1 KGHSH, CDR2 LQKENI. Trimming cost V 6 bases and J 7 bases, with 19 bases left between them. The CDR3 is made up of 15 amino acids. The CDR3 nucleotides read TGTGCCAGCTCTCTCAGGGGCCCAGAAGGGCAGCCCCAGCATTTT. This translates into CASSLRGPEGQPQHF.

There are a few counts of this clone. This rearrangement joins TRBV27 to TRBJ2-7; TRBD2 agrees at 12 bases. This CDR3 has 15 residues. After removal of 4 bases from V and 3 bases from J, the junction contained 4 bases not matched to a gene. Germline V gives CDR1 MNHEY, CDR2 SMNVEV (reference sequence). CDR3 protein: CASSSTSGRVYEQYF. In DNA, the CDR3 is TGTGCCAGCAGTTCGACTAGCGGGAGAGTCTACGAGCAGTACTTC.

This clone turned up a few times. The rearrangement joins TRBV5-1 to TRBJ2-5; D gene unclear. The germline V and J ends were trimmed by 0 bases and 3 bases, with 6 bases remaining between them. The CDR3 is made up of 13 amino acids. CDR1 and CDR2 (germline): SGHRS, YFSETQ. CDR3 residues: CASSLGREETQYF. For the CDR3, the DNA is TGCGCCAGCAGCTTGGGGAGAGAAGAGACCCAGTACTTC. The full variable domain, rest sourced from reference TRBV5-1 and TRBJ2-5, is KAGVTQTPRYLIKTRGQQVTLSCSPISGHRSVSWYQQTPGQGLQFLFEYFSETQRNKGNFPGRFSGRQFSNSRSEMNVSTLELGDSALYLCASSLGREETQYFGPGTRLLVL.

The rearrangement joins TRBV5-1 to TRBJ2-3; 7 bases fit TRBD2. CDR3 length equals 15 residues. Trimming cost V 0 bases and J 5 bases; bases outside gene matches: 6. In germline, CDR1 is SGHRS, CDR2 YFSETQ. The CDR3: CASSLAGGGRDTQYF. CDR3 sequence (DNA): TGCGCCAGCAGCTTGGCTGGCGGGGGTAGAGATACGCAGTATTTT.

This chain joins TRBV6-1 and TRBJ2-1; no clear D. The germline V and J ends were trimmed by 4 bases and 4 bases, with 11 bases remaining between them. Germline V gives CDR1 MNHNS, CDR2 SASEGT. CDR3 length equals 14 residues. The chain's CDR3 is CASSAVAGYNEQFF. CDR3 bases: TGTGCCAGCAGTGCGGTAGCCGGTTACAATGAGCAGTTCTTC.

The chain couples TRBV7-9 to TRBJ1-1; 9 bases agree with TRBD1. V lost 6 bases to trimming and J lost 4 bases; unmatched junction nucleotides: 6. Germline CDR1 and CDR2: SEHNR and FQNEAQ (reference sequence). The CDR3 contains 14 residues. Here the CDR3 reads CASRYTGGSTEAFF. CDR3 coding DNA: TGTGCCAGCAGGTACACAGGGGGCAGCACTGAAGCTTTCTTT. Variable domain in full (rest from reference TRBV7-9 and TRBJ1-1): DTGVSQNPRHKITKRGQNVTFRCDPISEHNRLYWYRQTLGQGPEFLTYFQNEAQLEKSRLLSDRFSAERPKGSFSTLEIQRTEQGDSAMYLCASRYTGGSTEAFFGQGTRLTVV.

The chain uses TRBV2 and TRBJ1-1; weak D call: TRBD1 (6 bases). This CDR3 contains 13 residues. Germline V gene data show CDR1 as SNHLY and CDR2 as FYNNEI. Trimming stripped 2 bases from V and 4 bases from J, with 8 bases between. CDR3 region: CASSEQGITEAFF. The CDR3 region has the DNA TGTGCCAGCAGTGAACAGGGGATCACTGAAGCTTTCTTT.

The genes are TRBV29-1 and TRBJ1-2; 11 bases line up with TRBD1. The CDR3 contains 15 residues. The J segment lost 7 bases and the V segment lost 5 bases, leaving 12 bases of the junction unmatched. Looked up from germline, CDR1 is SQVTM and CDR2 is ANQGSEA. In nucleotides, the CDR3 is TGCAGCGTTCCCCGAGGGGACAGGGGGTACGGTGGCTACACCTTC. It specifies CSVPRGDRGYGGYTF. Full variable domain (outside the CDR3, taken from reference TRBV29-1 and TRBJ1-2): SAVISQKPSRDICQRGTSLTIQCQVDSQVTMMFWYRQQPGQSLTLIATANQGSEATYESGFVIDKFPISRPNLTFSTLTVSNMSPEDSSIYLCSVPRGDRGYGGYTFGSGTRLTVV.

The rearrangement uses TRBV2 and TRBJ2-7; D may be TRBD1 (5 bases). The V end lost 3 bases, the J end lost 5 bases, and 14 bases lay between the germline ends. The CDR3 has 14 amino acids. Looked up from germline, CDR1 is SNHLY and CDR2 is FYNNEI. CDR3: CASSELPGIDEQYF. DNA of the CDR3: TGTGCCAGCAGTGAGCTCCCAGGGATCGACGAGCAGTACTTC.

The chain joins TRBV6-1 to TRBJ1-2, with 7 bases identical to TRBD1. The CDR3 has 13 amino acids. CDR1 and CDR2 (germline): MNHNS, SASEGT. With V trimmed by 4 bases and J by 3 bases, 2 bases remained unmatched. The CDR3 here is CASSVTGDYGYTF. The CDR3 bases are TGTGCCAGCAGTGTTACAGGGGACTATGGCTACACCTTC.

CDR3 nucleotide sequence: TGTGCCAGCAGTCTACAGGGGGACGGGGTCGAGCAGTACTTC. It yields the protein CASSLQGDGVEQYF. V and J are TRBV6-1 and TRBJ2-7; 8 nucleotides agree with TRBD1. V dropped 5 bases and J dropped 6; count of bases not matched to a gene: 9. The CDR3 is made up of 14 amino acids. Germline CDR1 reads MNHNS; CDR2 reads SASEGT.

This chain uses TRBV28 with TRBJ2-1; 7 bases are shared with TRBD1. The V gene end was trimmed by 8 bases and the J gene end by 4 bases; junction bases not matched to a gene: 8. The CDR3 has 14 amino acids. Germline loops: CDR1 MDHEN, CDR2 SYDVKM. DNA for the CDR3: TGTGCCAGCTGCCCGGGACAGACTTACAATGAGCAGTTCTTC. It codes for CASCPGQTYNEQFF.

The chain uses TRBV27 and TRBJ2-7, with 7 bases fitting TRBD2. Germline V gene data show CDR1 as MNHEY and CDR2 as SMNVEV (reference sequence). With V trimmed by 11 bases and J by 0 bases, 16 bases remained unmatched. The CDR3 extends over 16 amino acids. This CDR3 reads CASRGLTSQSSYEQYF. CDR3 sequence (DNA): TGTGCCTCCCGGGGCCTGACTAGCCAGAGCTCCTACGAGCAGTACTTC.

In DNA, the CDR3 is TGCAGCGTTAGGGGTGGGCCTAATGAAAAACTGTTTTTT. This codes for CSVRGGPNEKLFF. The rearrangement uses TRBV29-1 and TRBJ1-4; tentative D call: TRBD1 (5 bases). The ends were cut back, 5 bases at V and 3 bases at J, with 10 bases in the middle. This CDR3 has 13 amino acids. CDR1 SQVTM and CDR2 ANQGSEA come from the germline V gene.

The J gene is TRBJ2-5, the V gene TRBV10-1; 7 bases fit TRBD1. The CDR3 has 14 amino acids. V shed 6 bases and J 5 bases; nucleotides not matched to a gene: 9. Per the germline V gene, CDR1 is WNHNN and CDR2 is SYGVQD (reference sequence). CDR3: CASRARGYRETQYF. As DNA, the CDR3 is TGCGCCAGCAGGGCCAGGGGGTACCGTGAGACCCAGTACTTC.

This sequence joins TRBV30 and TRBJ2-2; 9 positions match TRBD1. This CDR3 comprises 16 residues. Germline V gene lookup returns CDR1 GTSNPN and CDR2 SVGIG (reference sequence). V was pared by 5 bases and J by 4 bases, with 11 bases of the junction left unmatched. The CDR3 DNA sequence: TGTGCCTGGTTCCCCCCGGGACAGGGTCCCACCGGGGAGCTGTTTTTT. Protein: CAWFPPGQGPTGELFF.

V usage is TRBV15 and J usage is TRBJ2-1; 8 nucleotides agree with TRBD2. The CDR3 consists of 16 residues. Germline trimming cut 4 bases from V and 7 bases from J; bases unmatched to any gene: 12. From germline, CDR1 is LNHNV and CDR2 YYDKDF (reference sequence). CDR3 sequence: CATSTPGSGRMNEQFF. In nucleotides, the CDR3 is TGTGCCACCAGCACCCCGGGGAGCGGGAGAATGAATGAGCAGTTCTTC.

This clone was observed a single time. The CDR3 DNA reads as TGTGCCAGCAGTTTGGGGGGTTTCAATATGAACACTGAAGCTTTCTTT. It yields the protein CASSLGGFNMNTEAFF. The chain is built from TRBV27 and TRBJ1-1, with D maybe TRBD1 (5 bases). In germline, CDR1 is MNHEY, CDR2 SMNVEV (reference sequence). The CDR3 is 16 amino acids. With 3 bases removed from V and 0 bases from J, the gap between germline ends came to 14 bases.

The chain has TRBV5-6 and TRBJ1-2, with 8 bases matching TRBD1. Looked up from germline, CDR1 is SGHDT and CDR2 is YYEEEE. CDR3 length equals 14 residues. The trim removed 2 bases at V and 3 bases at J, leaving 3 bases unmatched. The DNA for the CDR3 is TGTGCCAGCAGCTTCGGACAGGGAGACTATGGCTACACCTTC. It yields the protein CASSFGQGDYGYTF.

The V and J genes are TRBV6-1 and TRBJ2-1, with D uncertain. With 0 bases removed from V and 10 bases from J, the gap between germline ends came to 13 bases. Germline assignment: CDR1 MNHNS and CDR2 SASEGT. This CDR3 comprises 14 residues. The CDR3 DNA is TGTGCCAGCAGTGAAGCGGGCAGGATTCGGGAGCAGTTCTTC. Translation: CASSEAGRIREQFF.

V gene TRBV4-1 combines with J gene TRBJ1-2, with 10 bases fitting TRBD1. Germline CDR1 is MGHRA and CDR2 is YSYEKL. This CDR3 region has 15 residues. V trimming: 4 bases; J trimming: 3 bases; junction bases outside the gene matches: 5. CDR3 sequence (DNA): TGCGCCAGCAGCCGAATAGGACAGGGGGACTATGGCTACACCTTC. Amino acid sequence: CASSRIGQGDYGYTF.

The V gene is TRBV11-2, the J gene TRBJ2-5; 7 nucleotides align to TRBD1. The V and J ends lost 1 base and 4 bases, in that order; junction bases with no gene match: 3. The V gene's germline CDR1 is SGHAT and CDR2 FQNNGV. CDR3 length: 14 amino acids. CDR3 bases: TGTGCCAGCAGCTTAGTACAGGGGTCAGAGACCCAGTACTTC. Its protein product is CASSLVQGSETQYF.

This CDR3 is CASSKGQGVIQETQYF. The CDR3 DNA follows: TGTGCCAGCAGCAAGGGACAGGGGGTGATACAAGAGACCCAGTACTTC. The gene calls are TRBV14 and TRBJ2-5; 11 bases align to TRBD1. CDR3 length: 16 residues. V was pared by 5 bases and J by 2 bases, with 7 bases of the junction left unmatched. CDR1 and CDR2 from the germline V gene are SGHDN and FVKESK.

This clone was counted a few times. The chain uses TRBV5-1 and TRBJ2-1; 7 positions match TRBD2. CDR1 and CDR2 (germline): SGHRS, YFSETQ. The CDR3 sequence is 17 residues long. V was clipped by 0 bases and J by 0 bases; unmatched bases: 6. The CDR3 coding sequence is TGCGCCAGCAGCTTGGCGTCTAGCGGAACCTCCTACAATGAGCAGTTCTTC. This codes for CASSLASSGTSYNEQFF.

The chain is built from TRBV28 and TRBJ1-2; a weak D match, TRBD1 (5 bases). The CDR3 is made up of 14 amino acids. Between the trimmed V and J ends, which lost 5 bases and 4 bases, there was a span of 14 bases. Looked up from germline, CDR1 is MDHEN and CDR2 is SYDVKM. CDR3: CASSTGGTLYGYTF. CDR3 nucleotide sequence: TGTGCCAGCAGTACCGGAGGGACCCTCTATGGCTACACCTTC.